This entry lists 4 T cell receptor beta chains sequenced from one sample in a study of T cell clonotyping in hematopoietic cell transplantation. The repertoire was sequenced with immunoSEQ multiplex PCR; TCRdb's copy has only in-frame clones and lacks some. The sample carries roughly 5,300 clones, 66% recorded once. The starting material was PBMCs, obtained 180 days after allogeneic stem cell transplant. Receptors originate from a male patient between 45 and 59 years old who had an allogeneic stem cell transplant from an unrelated donor, so the T cells may come from the graft donor. Some clones in this sample may be carry-over from other donors' samples.

The chain has TRBV7-8 and TRBJ2-3, with 9 bases lining up with TRBD2. Trimming took 3 bases from V and 0 from J; bases not matched to a gene: 4. Germline-derived CDR1 and CDR2 are SGHVS and FQNEAQ. CDR3 length: 16 amino acids. The CDR3 DNA reads as TGTGCCAGCAGCTTCTTTACTAGCGGGAGCACAGATACGCAGTATTTT. This encodes CASSFFTSGSTDTQYF.

The chain couples TRBV4-3 to TRBJ2-1, with D possibly matching TRBD2 (6 bases). The germline V and J ends were trimmed by 0 bases and 3 bases, with 12 bases remaining between them. Germline-derived CDR1 and CDR2 are LGHNA and YSLEER. This CDR3 spans 16 amino acids. The CDR3 DNA is TGCGCCAGCAGCCAAGATGATGGGGACTTCTACAATGAGCAGTTCTTC. The encoded protein is CASSQDDGDFYNEQFF.

This chain connects TRBV30 to TRBJ1-1; D is perhaps TRBD1 (5 bases). CDR1 and CDR2 (germline): GTSNPN, SVGIG (reference sequence). V lost 5 bases to trimming and J lost 4 bases, with 14 bases between them. The length of the CDR3 is 13 residues. DNA for the CDR3: TGTGCCTGGGACTACCAGGGTGGCACTGAAGCTTTCTTT. Protein: CAWDYQGGTEAFF.

The chain uses TRBV6-6 and TRBJ1-2; D unresolved. The germline gives CDR1 MNHNY, CDR2 SVGAGI (reference sequence). CDR3 length equals 14 residues. The V gene lost 6 bases and the J gene lost 3 bases, with 14 bases spanning the gap. The DNA of the CDR3 is TGTGCCAGCAGCCCTTGGGTCGGAGACTATGGCTACACCTTC. Its protein is CASSPWVGDYGYTF.